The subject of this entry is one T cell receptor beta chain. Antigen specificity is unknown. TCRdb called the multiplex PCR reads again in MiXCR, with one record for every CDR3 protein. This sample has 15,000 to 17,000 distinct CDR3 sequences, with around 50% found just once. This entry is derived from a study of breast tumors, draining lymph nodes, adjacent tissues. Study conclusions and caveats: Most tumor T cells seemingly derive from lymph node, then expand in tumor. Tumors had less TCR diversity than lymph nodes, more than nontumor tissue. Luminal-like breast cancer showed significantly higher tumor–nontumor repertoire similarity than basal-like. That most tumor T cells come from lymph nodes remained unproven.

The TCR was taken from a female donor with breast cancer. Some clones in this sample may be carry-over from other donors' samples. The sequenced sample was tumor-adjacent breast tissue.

CDR3 sequence (DNA): TGTGCCACCAGCAAAACGGACCTTTTACCCTACAATGAGCAGTTCTTC. This sequence encodes CATSKTDLLPYNEQFF. The V gene is TRBV15, the J gene TRBJ2-1; D is ambiguous. CDR1 and CDR2 (germline): LNHNV, YYDKDF (reference sequence). The CDR3 has 16 residues. V lost 4 bases to trimming and J lost 2 bases, with 15 bases between them.